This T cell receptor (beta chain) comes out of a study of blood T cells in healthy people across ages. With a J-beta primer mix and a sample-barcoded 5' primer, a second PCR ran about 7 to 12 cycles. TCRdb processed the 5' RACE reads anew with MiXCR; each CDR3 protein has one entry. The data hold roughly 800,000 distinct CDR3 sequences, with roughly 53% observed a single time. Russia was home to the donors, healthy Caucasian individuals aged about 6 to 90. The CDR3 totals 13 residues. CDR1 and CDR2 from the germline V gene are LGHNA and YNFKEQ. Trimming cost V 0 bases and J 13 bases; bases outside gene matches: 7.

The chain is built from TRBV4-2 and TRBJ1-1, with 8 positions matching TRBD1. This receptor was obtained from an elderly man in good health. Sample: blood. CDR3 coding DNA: TGTGCCAGCAGCCAAGATCAAGGGACAGGTAGTTTCTTT. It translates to CASSQDQGTGSFF.